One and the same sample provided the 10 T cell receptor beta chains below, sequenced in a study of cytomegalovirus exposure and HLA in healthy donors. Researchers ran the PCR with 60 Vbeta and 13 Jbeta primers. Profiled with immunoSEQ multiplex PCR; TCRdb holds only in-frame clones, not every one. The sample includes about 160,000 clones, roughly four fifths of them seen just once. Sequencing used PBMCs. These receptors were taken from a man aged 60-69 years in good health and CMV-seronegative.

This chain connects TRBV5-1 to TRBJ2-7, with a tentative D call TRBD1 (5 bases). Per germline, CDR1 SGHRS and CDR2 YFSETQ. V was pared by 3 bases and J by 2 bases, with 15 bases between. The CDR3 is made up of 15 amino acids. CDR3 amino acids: CASSSDFAGTYEQYF. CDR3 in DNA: TGCGCCAGCAGCTCGGATTTCGCAGGGACCTACGAGCAGTACTTC.

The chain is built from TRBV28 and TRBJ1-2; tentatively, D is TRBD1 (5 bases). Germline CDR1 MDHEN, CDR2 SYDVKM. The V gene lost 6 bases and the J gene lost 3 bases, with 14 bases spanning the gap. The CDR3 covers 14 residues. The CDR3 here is CASRFRGGDYGYTF. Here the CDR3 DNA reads TGTGCCAGCAGGTTCCGGGGGGGGGACTATGGCTACACCTTC.

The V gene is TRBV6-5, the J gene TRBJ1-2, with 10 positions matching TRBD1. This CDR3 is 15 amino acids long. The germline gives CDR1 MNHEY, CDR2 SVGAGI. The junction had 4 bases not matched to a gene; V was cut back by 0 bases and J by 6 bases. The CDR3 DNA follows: TGTGCCAGCAGTTACTCCGACAGGGGGCGGAATGGCTACACCTTC. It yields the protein CASSYSDRGRNGYTF.

The CDR3 reads CASSVWLGLRGRASGSGEQYF. The CDR3 DNA reads as TGTGCCAGCAGTGTCTGGCTCGGACTCAGAGGTAGGGCTAGCGGGAGCGGTGAGCAGTACTTC. This rearrangement joins TRBV2 to TRBJ2-7; 10 bases line up with TRBD2. The germline CDR1 and CDR2 sequences are SNHLY and FYNNEI. Unmatched junction bases numbered 28, after V lost 4 bases and J lost 7 bases. CDR3 size: 21 residues.

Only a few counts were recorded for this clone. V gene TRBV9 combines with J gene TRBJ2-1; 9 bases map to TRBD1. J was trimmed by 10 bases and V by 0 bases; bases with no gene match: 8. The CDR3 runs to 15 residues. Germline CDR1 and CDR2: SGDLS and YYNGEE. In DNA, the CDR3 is TGTGCCAGCAGCGTAGAGGCACAGGGGGCGCGGGAGCAGTTCTTC. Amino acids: CASSVEAQGAREQFF.

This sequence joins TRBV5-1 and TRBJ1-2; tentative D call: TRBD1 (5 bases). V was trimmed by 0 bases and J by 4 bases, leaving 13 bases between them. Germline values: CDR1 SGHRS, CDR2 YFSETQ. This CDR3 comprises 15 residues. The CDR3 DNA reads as TGCGCCAGCAGCTTGGGACAGCCTGTAACCTATGGCTACACCTTC. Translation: CASSLGQPVTYGYTF.

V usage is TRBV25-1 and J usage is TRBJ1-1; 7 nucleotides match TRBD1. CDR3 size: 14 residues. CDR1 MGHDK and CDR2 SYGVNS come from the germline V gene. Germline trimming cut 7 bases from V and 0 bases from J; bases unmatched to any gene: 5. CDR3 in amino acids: CASIQTGLNTEAFF. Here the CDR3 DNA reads TGTGCCAGCATCCAGACAGGGCTGAACACTGAAGCTTTCTTT.

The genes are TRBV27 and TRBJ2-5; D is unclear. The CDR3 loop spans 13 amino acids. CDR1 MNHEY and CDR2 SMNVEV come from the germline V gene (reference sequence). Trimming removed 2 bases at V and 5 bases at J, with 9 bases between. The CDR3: CASSLRPGETQYF. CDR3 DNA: TGTGCCAGCAGTTTAAGGCCCGGGGAGACCCAGTACTTC.

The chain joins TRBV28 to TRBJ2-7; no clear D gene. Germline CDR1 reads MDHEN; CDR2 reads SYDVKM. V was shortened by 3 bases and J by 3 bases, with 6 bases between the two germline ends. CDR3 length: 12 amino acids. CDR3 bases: TGTGCCAGCAGTTTTCGTAACTACGAGCAGTACTTC. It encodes CASSFRNYEQYF.

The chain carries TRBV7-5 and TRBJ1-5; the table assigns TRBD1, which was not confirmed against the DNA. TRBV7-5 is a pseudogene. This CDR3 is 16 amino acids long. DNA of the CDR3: TGTGTCAGAAGCCCGGGACCAGGGGCTCCGAATCAGCCCCAGCATTTT. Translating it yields CVRSPGPGAPNQPQHF.